Shown below are 6 T cell receptor beta chains from a single sample sequenced in a study of blood T cells in healthy people across ages. Next came a second PCR, run for roughly 6 to 11 cycles, which used a sample-barcoded 5' primer along with a J-beta primer mix. TCRdb processed the 5' RACE reads anew with MiXCR; each CDR3 protein has one entry. The table includes about 700,000 distinct CDR3 sequences, about 32% detected once. Sequenced sample: blood. Receptor source: a woman at least 80 years old in good health.

In its sample, this clonotype was seen many times. The chain joins TRBV5-1 to TRBJ1-1; a possible D gene is TRBD1 (5 bases). V gave up 4 bases and J gave up 0 bases, with 10 bases separating them. The CDR3 has 14 amino acids. Per germline, CDR1 SGHRS and CDR2 YFSETQ. The CDR3 coding sequence is TGCGCCAGCAGCCCGGGGGATATGAACACTGAAGCTTTCTTT. It translates to CASSPGDMNTEAFF. The variable domain in full, with the rest retrieved from reference TRBV5-1 and TRBJ1-1, is KAGVTQTPRYLIKTRGQQVTLSCSPISGHRSVSWYQQTPGQGLQFLFEYFSETQRNKGNFPGRFSGRQFSNSRSEMNVSTLELGDSALYLCASSPGDMNTEAFFGQGTRLTVV.

The chain recombines TRBV29-1 with TRBJ1-2, with 8 bases identical to TRBD1. CDR3 length: 15 amino acids. Trimming at V came to 4 bases and at J to 7 bases, leaving 14 bases not matched to a gene. The V gene's germline CDR1 is SQVTM and CDR2 ANQGSEA. CDR3 residues: CSVGSDRGMFFGYTF. CDR3 sequence (DNA): TGCAGCGTTGGTAGCGACAGGGGAATGTTTTTTGGCTACACCTTC. The full variable domain, in which reference TRBV29-1 and TRBJ1-2 provide the parts outside the CDR3, is SAVISQKPSRDICQRGTSLTIQCQVDSQVTMMFWYRQQPGQSLTLIATANQGSEATYESGFVIDKFPISRPNLTFSTLTVSNMSPEDSSIYLCSVGSDRGMFFGYTFGSGTRLTVV.

There are a few counts of this clonotype. The chain couples TRBV20-1 to TRBJ1-2; D is perhaps TRBD1 (6 bases). The germline CDR1 and CDR2 sequences are DFQATT and SNEGSKA (reference sequence). The CDR3 totals 13 residues. The V gene lost 6 bases and the J gene lost 8 bases, with 19 bases spanning the gap. The CDR3 here is CSAPSRGTEGYTF. As DNA, the CDR3 is TGCAGTGCCCCCTCCAGGGGTACGGAAGGCTACACCTTC.

The V and J genes are TRBV7-2 and TRBJ2-5; 8 bases line up with TRBD2. The better agreement between TRBJ2-7 and the DNA end casts doubt on the J call. Per germline, CDR1 SGHTA and CDR2 FQGNSA. The CDR3 runs to 15 residues. The CDR3 region is CASSLPPSGSHEQYF. The CDR3 region has the DNA TGTGCCAGCAGCTTACCGCCCAGCGGGAGCCACGAGCAGTACTTC.

V usage is TRBV27 and J usage is TRBJ2-7; possibly TRBD1 for D (5 bases). Trimming shortened V by 4 bases and J by 7 bases, and 26 bases separated the two germline ends. CDR1 and CDR2 (germline): MNHEY, SMNVEV (reference sequence). The CDR3 totals 17 residues. The CDR3 sequence: CASSSMTVYSSYNEQYF. The CDR3 region has the DNA TGTGCCAGCAGTTCAATGACAGTGTATAGCTCCTACAATGAGCAGTACTTC.

At least ten counts were recorded for this clonotype. The chain is built from TRBV7-8 and TRBJ1-2, with 9 positions matching TRBD1. V dropped 7 bases and J dropped 2; count of bases not matched to a gene: 11. Germline values: CDR1 SGHVS, CDR2 FQNEAQ. The CDR3 totals 16 residues. CDR3 nucleotides: TGTGCCAGCACCAAGAGGACAGGGGCGAACAACTATGGCTACACCTTC. It is translated as CASTKRTGANNYGYTF.